Sequencing of this TCR beta chain was carried out in a study of OX40 agonist ivuxolimab in advanced cancers. The overall study: Previous treatment with anti-PD-1, anti-PD-L1 or anti-CTLA-4 therapy was allowed; about 37% had received some.

There are 14 residues in the CDR3. With 1 base removed from V and 4 bases from J, the gap between germline ends came to 10 bases. The germline CDR1 and CDR2 sequences are SGHAT and FQNNGV. Data came from immunoSEQ multiplex PCR; TCRdb stores just in-frame clones and leaves some out. The sample has under 60,000 clones, 70% to 90% seen once. The input for sequencing was CD4+ or CD8+ T cells sorted from blood, taken in a trial of the OX40 agonist ivuxolimab. The chain couples TRBV11-2 to TRBJ2-5; TRBD2 might be the D (5 bases). This clonotype originated in an adult with an advanced solid tumor such as melanoma, head and neck, liver or kidney cancer. CDR3 sequence (DNA): TGTGCCAGCAGCTTAGGTGGGAGAGGAGAGACCCAGTACTTC. Protein: CASSLGGRGETQYF.